This T cell receptor (beta chain) comes out of a study of T-cell reconstitution after alpha-beta-depleted transplantation in children (dated by TCRdb to the mid-2010s). Study-wide context: Using TCR repertoire profiling, the study quantitatively followed how T-cell immune reconstitution unfolded in children after TCRalphabeta/CD19-depleted allogeneic hematopoietic cell transplantation.

The library was generated by PCR. TCRdb shows the sequencer as Illumina HiSeq 2500. Molecular barcoding was employed in the preparation of TCR libraries, with unique molecular identifiers being used to normalize TCRbeta repertoire quantification. Starting from the raw public reads, TCRdb applied fastp trimming at Q25, assembled clones with MiXCR and retained in-frame beta chains. Rows with a matching CDR3 protein are joined into one entry that keeps the most common DNA and genes. The sample yields about 540,000 distinct CDR3 sequences; approximately 20% were counted once. The ten largest clonotypes hold 3% to 4% of the sample. On this clonotype itself: This receptor's antigen is unknown. The sample holds no much larger clone one base away, and base qualities are not on file.

The germline V gene specifies MNHNS as CDR1 and SASEGT as CDR2. The CDR3 runs 16 amino acids, cysteine and phenylalanine included. Only the CDR3 region is kept as DNA, spanning 48 bases read in frame from base 1. V is trimmed back by 6 bases and J by 5 bases, and the junction contains 8 bases that no gene match accounts for. This TCR came from a human donor who donated a stem cell graft to a child with acute lymphoblastic leukemia. The chain is made from TRBV6-1 and TRBJ2-5; 14 central nucleotides agree with TRBD2. Sequences were derived from PBMCs from the stem cell graft donor, sampled from the stem cell graft. The nucleotides are TGTGCCAGCAGCCGGGGACTAGCGGGAGCAGAGGAGACCCAGTACTTC. Protein translation: CASSRGLAGAEETQYF.